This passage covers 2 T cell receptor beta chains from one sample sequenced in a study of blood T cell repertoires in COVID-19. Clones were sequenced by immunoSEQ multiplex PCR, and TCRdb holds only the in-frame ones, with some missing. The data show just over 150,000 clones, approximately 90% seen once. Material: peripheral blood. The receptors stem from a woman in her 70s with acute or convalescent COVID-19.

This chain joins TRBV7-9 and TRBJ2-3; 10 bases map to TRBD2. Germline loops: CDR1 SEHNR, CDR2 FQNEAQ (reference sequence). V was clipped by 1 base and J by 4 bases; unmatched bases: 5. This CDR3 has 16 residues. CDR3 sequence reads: CASSLGLAGVPDTQYF. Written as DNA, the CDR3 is TGTGCCAGCAGCTTAGGCCTAGCGGGGGTGCCAGATACGCAGTATTTT.

The CDR3 is CASSPTLAGGPVTHEQFF. The CDR3 bases are TGTGCCAGCAGCCCCACCCTAGCGGGGGGGCCCGTTACCCATGAGCAGTTCTTC. The chain links TRBV9 to TRBJ2-1; 12 bases align to TRBD2. Germline V gene data show CDR1 as SGDLS and CDR2 as YYNGEE. This CDR3 spans 18 amino acids. V lost 4 bases and J lost 8; bases outside the gene matches: 16. Based on the CDR3 plus reference TRBV9 and TRBJ2-1, the full variable domain is DSGVTQTPKHLITATGQRVTLRCSPRSGDLSVYWYQQSLDQGLQFLIQYYNGEERAKGNILERFSAQQFPDLHSELNLSSLELGDSALYFCASSPTLAGGPVTHEQFFGPGTRLTVL.